This T cell receptor beta chain is drawn from a study of blood T cell repertoires in COVID-19. The CDR3 contains 15 residues. Sequencing was performed with immunoSEQ multiplex PCR; in TCRdb, only in-frame clones are kept and a portion is missing. The top ten hold about 2.1% of the sample, which has approximately 150,000 clones, around 89% seen once. The sequenced sample consisted of peripheral blood. The receptor was derived from a man in his 70s with active COVID-19. The chain uses TRBV21-1 and TRBJ2-7; the table calls TRBD2, which could not be checked here. TRBV21-1 is deemed a pseudogene. The CDR3 sequence is CASSRVAGGPYEQYF. The CDR3, as DNA: TGTGCCAGCAGCCGCGTAGCGGGAGGGCCCTACGAGCAGTACTTC.